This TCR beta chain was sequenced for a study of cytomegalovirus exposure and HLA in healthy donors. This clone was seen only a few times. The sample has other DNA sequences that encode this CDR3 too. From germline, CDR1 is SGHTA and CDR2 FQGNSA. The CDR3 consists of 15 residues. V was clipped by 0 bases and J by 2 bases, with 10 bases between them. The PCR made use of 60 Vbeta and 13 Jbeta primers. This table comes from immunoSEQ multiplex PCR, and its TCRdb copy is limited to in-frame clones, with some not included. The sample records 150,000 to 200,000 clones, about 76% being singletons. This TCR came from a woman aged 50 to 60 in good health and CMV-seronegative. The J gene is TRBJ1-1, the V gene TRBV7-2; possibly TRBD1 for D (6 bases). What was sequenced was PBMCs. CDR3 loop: CASSLAGGPNTEAFF. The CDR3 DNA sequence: TGTGCCAGCAGCTTAGCGGGGGGGCCTAACACTGAAGCTTTCTTT. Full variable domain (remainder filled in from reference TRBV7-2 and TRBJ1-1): GAGVSQSPSNKVTEKGKDVELRCDPISGHTALYWYRQSLGQGLEFLIYFQGNSAPDKSGLPSDRFSAERTGGSVSTLTIQRTQQEDSAVYLCASSLAGGPNTEAFFGQGTRLTVV.